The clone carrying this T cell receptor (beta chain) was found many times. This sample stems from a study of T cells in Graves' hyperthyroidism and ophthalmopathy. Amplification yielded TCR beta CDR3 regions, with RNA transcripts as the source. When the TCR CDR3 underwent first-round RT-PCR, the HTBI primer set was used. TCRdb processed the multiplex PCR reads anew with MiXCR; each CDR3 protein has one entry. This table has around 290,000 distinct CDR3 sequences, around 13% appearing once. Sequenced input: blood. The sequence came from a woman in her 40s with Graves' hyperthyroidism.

In DNA, the CDR3 is TGCAGCGTTGCAGGGCATAATGAAAAACTGTTTTTT. This gives the protein CSVAGHNEKLFF. The chain recombines TRBV29-1 with TRBJ1-4, with D possibly being TRBD1 (5 bases). Germline loops: CDR1 SQVTM, CDR2 ANQGSEA. Trimming cost V 4 bases and J 4 bases, with 7 bases left between them. CDR3 size: 12 residues.